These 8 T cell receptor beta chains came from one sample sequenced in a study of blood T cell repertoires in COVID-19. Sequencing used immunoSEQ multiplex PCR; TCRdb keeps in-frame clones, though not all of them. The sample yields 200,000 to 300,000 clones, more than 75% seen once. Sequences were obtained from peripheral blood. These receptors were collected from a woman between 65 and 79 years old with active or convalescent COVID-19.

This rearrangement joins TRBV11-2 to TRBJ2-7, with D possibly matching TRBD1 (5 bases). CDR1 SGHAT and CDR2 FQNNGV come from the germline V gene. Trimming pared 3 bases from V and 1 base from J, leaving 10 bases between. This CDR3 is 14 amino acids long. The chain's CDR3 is CASSFAGPSYEQYF. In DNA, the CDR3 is TGTGCCAGCAGCTTCGCAGGGCCTTCCTACGAGCAGTACTTC. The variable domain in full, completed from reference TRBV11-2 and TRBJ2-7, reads EAGVAQSPRYKIIEKRQSVAFWCNPISGHATLYWYQQILGQGPKLLIQFQNNGVVDDSQLPKDRFSAERLKGVDSTLKIQPAKLEDSAVYLCASSFAGPSYEQYFGPGTRLTVT.

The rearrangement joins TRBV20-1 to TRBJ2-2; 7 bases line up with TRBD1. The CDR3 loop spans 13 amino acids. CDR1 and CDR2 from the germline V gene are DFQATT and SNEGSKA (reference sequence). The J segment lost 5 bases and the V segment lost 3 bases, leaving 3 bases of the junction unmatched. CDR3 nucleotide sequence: TGCAGTGCTAGTCGGACAGGAACCGGGGAGCTGTTTTTT. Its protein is CSASRTGTGELFF.

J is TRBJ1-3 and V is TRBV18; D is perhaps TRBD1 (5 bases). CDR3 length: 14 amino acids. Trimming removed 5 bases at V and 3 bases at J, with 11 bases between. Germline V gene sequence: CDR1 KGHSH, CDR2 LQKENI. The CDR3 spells CASSAQGSGNTIYF. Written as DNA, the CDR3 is TGTGCCAGCTCAGCGCAGGGTAGTGGAAACACCATATATTTT.

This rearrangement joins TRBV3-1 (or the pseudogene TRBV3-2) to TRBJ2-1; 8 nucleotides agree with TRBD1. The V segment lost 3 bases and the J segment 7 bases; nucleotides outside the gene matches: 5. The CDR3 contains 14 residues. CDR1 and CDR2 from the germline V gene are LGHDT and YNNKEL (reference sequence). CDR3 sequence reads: CASSQDRAGNEQFF. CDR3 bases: TGTGCCAGCAGCCAGGACAGGGCGGGGAATGAGCAGTTCTTC.

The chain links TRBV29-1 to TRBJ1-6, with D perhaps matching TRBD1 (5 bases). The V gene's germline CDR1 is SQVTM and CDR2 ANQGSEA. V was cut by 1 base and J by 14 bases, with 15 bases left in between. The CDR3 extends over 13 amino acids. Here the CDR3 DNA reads TGCAGCGTTGAAGTTCCCCCGGGGGAGTCCCTCCACTTT. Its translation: CSVEVPPGESLHF.

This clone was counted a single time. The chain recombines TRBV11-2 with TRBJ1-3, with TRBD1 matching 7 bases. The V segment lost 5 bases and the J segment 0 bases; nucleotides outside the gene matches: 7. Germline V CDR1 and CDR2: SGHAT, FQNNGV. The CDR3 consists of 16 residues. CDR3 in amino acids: CASSRTGALSGNTIYF. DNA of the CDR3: TGTGCCAGCAGCCGTACAGGGGCTCTCTCTGGAAACACCATATATTTT.

CDR3 bases: TGTGCCACCGCTGCCTACGGGGAAAACACCATATATTTT. Residues: CATAAYGENTIYF. The chain links TRBV7-9 to TRBJ1-3; D is ambiguous. The CDR3 spans 13 residues. Deletions cut 10 bases from V and 6 bases from J, with 16 bases between. The germline CDR1 and CDR2 sequences are SEHNR and FQNEAQ (reference sequence).

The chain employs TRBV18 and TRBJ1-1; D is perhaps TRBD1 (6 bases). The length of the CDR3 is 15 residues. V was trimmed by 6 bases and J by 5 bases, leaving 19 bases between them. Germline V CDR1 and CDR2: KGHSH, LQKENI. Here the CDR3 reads CASSPTYGGETEAFF. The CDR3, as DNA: TGTGCCAGCTCCCCTACTTATGGGGGCGAGACTGAAGCTTTCTTT.